The entry below gives a single TCR beta chain sequence along with its context. It has no known antigen specificity. HCMV-specific IgG was detected in serum with a commercial ELISA kit to determine HCMV serostatus. Ficoll density gradient centrifugation was used to isolate peripheral blood mononuclear cells from blood. TCRdb names Illumina HiSeq 2000 as the instrument used. The TCR beta cDNA libraries were made using 5'RACE template switching, a step that added both a universal primer site and unique molecular identifiers. cDNA synthesis was primed from the TCR beta constant segment, followed by two successive PCR amplification steps. The source study handled its data this way. Reads were demultiplexed and grouped by UMI with MIGEC, and clonotypes were assembled and quantified with MiTCR. To remove erroneous sequences, TCR cDNA sequences were retained only when supported by two or more reads. The tcR package was used for downstream repertoire analysis, with clonotypes matched between fractions based on CDR3 nucleotide sequence plus V segment. VDJmatch was used to annotate antigen specificity against VDJdb, with one amino acid substitution in CDR3 permitted. TCRdb reprocessed the reads and assigns one entry to each CDR3 protein sequence, leaving out DNA. The V and J calls shown here were made by TCRdb, not taken from the authors' results. The sample table records some 460,000 distinct CDR3 sequences. Approximately 1.4% of the sample is in the top ten clones.

The data belong to a study of T cells expressing NK-cell markers (dated by TCRdb to between 2020 and 2021). Concerning the study at large: TCR beta-chain repertoires were profiled in sorted CD3+CD56+NKG2C+, CD3+CD56+NKG2C- and CD3+CD56-NKG2C+ T-cell subsets from about 8 donors. Among the eight sequenced donors, only one was HCMV-seronegative, while the other seven were HCMV-seropositive. Randomly selected healthy volunteers, three men and five women, were used as the eight sequenced donors. The libraries were sequenced on Illumina HiSeq 2000/2500, MiSeq or NextSeq, producing 2 x 150 bp reads.

Study-wide conclusions, independent of this receptor: Whether the expanded NKG2C-expressing T cell clones were specific for HCMV antigens remained unclear. For 6 or 7 donors, the dominant CD3+CD56+NKG2C+ clonotypes were among the top 10 CD8+ clonotypes and accounted for about 1.0-7.0% of CD8+ T cells. Those dominant clonotypes were again the most abundant among CD3+CD56-NKG2C+ cells in a handful of donors, at about 28.3-60.1%.

CDR1 and CDR2, looked up from the germline V gene, are MNHEY and SVGAGI. Including cysteine and phenylalanine, the CDR3 has 15 amino acids. DNA is not on record. This sequence was found in a woman between 45 and 60 years old in good health. Donor details come from another sample of the same person, matched by shared clones. Recombination connected TRBV6-5 to TRBJ2-1; the TCRdb call, TRBD2, lacks DNA for checking. The sample comprised blood T cells: a sorted CD56 or NKG2C T cell subset, CD4+ or CD8+ T cells, or bulk PBMC T cells (not recorded which). The CDR3 region has the sequence CASSFGGRGLGEQFF.